The 17 T cell receptor beta chains in this list originate from one sample, sequenced in a study of cytomegalovirus exposure and HLA in healthy donors. The PCR was carried out with 60 Vbeta primers and 13 Jbeta primers. TCRdb keeps only in-frame clones here, not all; method: immunoSEQ multiplex PCR. The table has around 220,000 clones, about 74% seen once. Material for sequencing was PBMCs. The receptors were gathered from a man aged 40-50 years in good health and CMV-seronegative.

The chain employs TRBV19 and TRBJ2-1, with 8 bases that match TRBD1. Germline V gene sequence: CDR1 LNHDA, CDR2 SQIVND (reference sequence). The CDR3 contains 14 residues. The V segment lost 7 bases and the J segment 3 bases; nucleotides outside the gene matches: 5. Here the CDR3 reads CASIKGTGYNEQFF. CDR3 DNA sequence: TGTGCCAGTATTAAAGGGACAGGCTACAATGAGCAGTTCTTC.

This clone showed up just once. The rearrangement uses TRBV5-1 and TRBJ2-1, with TRBD2 matching over 11 bases. From germline, CDR1 is SGHRS and CDR2 YFSETQ. V lost 4 bases, J lost 10 bases, and 4 bases stayed unmatched. The CDR3 consists of 13 residues. CDR3 in DNA: TGCGCCAGCAGCAAGGGACTAGCGGACGAGCAGTTCTTC. It is translated as CASSKGLADEQFF.

As for this clone: Other DNA sequences in this sample translate to the same CDR3. This chain uses TRBV28 with TRBJ2-7; D ambiguous. The germline CDR1 and CDR2 sequences are MDHEN and SYDVKM. The CDR3 extends over 11 amino acids. Deletions cut 6 bases from V and 4 bases from J, with 7 bases between. The CDR3 here is CASSPTYEQYF. The DNA of the CDR3 is TGTGCCAGCAGCCCCACTTACGAGCAGTACTTC.

The chain combines TRBV9 with TRBJ2-5; possible D gene TRBD1, 6 bases. The CDR3 covers 13 residues. Per the germline V gene, CDR1 is SGDLS and CDR2 is YYNGEE. Trimming cost V 4 bases and J 4 bases, with 11 bases left between them. CDR3: CASSLTGLETQYF. Written as DNA, the CDR3 is TGTGCCAGCAGCCTCACAGGGTTAGAGACCCAGTACTTC.

The gene calls are TRBV5-1 and TRBJ2-1, with D possibly TRBD2 on 6 matching bases. The CDR3 covers 14 residues. V lost 5 bases and J lost 8, with 17 bases in between. CDR1 and CDR2 from the germline V gene are SGHRS and YFSETQ. CDR3 residues: CASSRGREVDEQFF. The CDR3 DNA reads TGCGCCAGCAGTCGAGGCAGGGAGGTCGATGAGCAGTTCTTC.

J is TRBJ2-2 and V is TRBV28; 7 positions agree with TRBD1. The CDR3 is 15 amino acids. The J segment lost 3 bases and the V segment lost 6 bases, leaving 7 bases of the junction unmatched. Per germline, CDR1 MDHEN and CDR2 SYDVKM. The CDR3 here is CASSPPGTDTGELFF. CDR3 DNA sequence: TGTGCCAGCAGCCCACCTGGGACAGACACCGGGGAGCTGTTTTTT.

The CDR3 DNA reads as TGTGCCAGCAGCTTGAGGTCTAGCTCTATCACAGATACGCAGTATTTT. This sequence encodes CASSLRSSSITDTQYF. This chain connects TRBV5-8 to TRBJ2-3, with D possibly TRBD2 on 5 matching bases. CDR1 and CDR2 (germline): SGHTS, YDEGEE. This CDR3 has 16 residues. The V end was cut by 1 base, the J end by 2 bases, with 14 bases between.

This clone has more than one count but fewer than ten. The rearrangement links TRBV6-1 to TRBJ1-5, with TRBD1 matching 7 bases. The CDR3 contains 16 residues. The V and J ends lost 4 bases and 0 bases, in that order; junction bases with no gene match: 6. The V gene's germline CDR1 is MNHNS and CDR2 SASEGT. CDR3 protein: CASSAQTGTSNQPQHF. The CDR3 DNA follows: TGTGCCAGCAGTGCCCAGACAGGGACTAGCAATCAGCCCCAGCATTTT.

The chain couples TRBV7-6 to TRBJ2-7; D gene unclear. Deletions cut 3 bases from V and 3 bases from J, with 12 bases between. This CDR3 spans 14 amino acids. CDR1 is SGHVS, CDR2 FNYEAQ, per germline. CDR3 protein: CASSLNSRFYEQYF. CDR3 in DNA: TGTGCCAGCAGCTTGAACTCCAGGTTCTACGAGCAGTACTTC. Drawing the rest from reference TRBV7-6 and TRBJ2-7, the complete variable domain is GAGVSQSPRYKVTKRGQDVALRCDPISGHVSLYWYRQALGQGPEFLTYFNYEAQQDKSGLPNDRFSAERPEGSISTLTIQRTEQRDSAMYRCASSLNSRFYEQYFGPGTRLTVT.

The CDR3 sequence: CAWKGGIVTGELFF. DNA of the CDR3: TGTGCCTGGAAAGGCGGGATCGTCACCGGGGAGCTGTTTTTT. This chain joins TRBV30 and TRBJ2-2, with a possible D match to TRBD2 (6 bases). There are 14 residues in the CDR3. Trimming took 4 bases from V and 4 from J, leaving 13 bases between them. CDR1 GTSNPN and CDR2 SVGIG come from the germline V gene (reference sequence).

CDR3 nucleotides: TGTGCCAGCAGTCTCTACGAGCAGTACTTC. As protein: CASSLYEQYF. The V call is TRBV2, the J call TRBJ2-7, with D hard to call. In germline, CDR1 is SNHLY, CDR2 FYNNEI. V lost 5 bases, J lost 3 bases, and 2 bases lay in between. The CDR3 consists of 10 residues. Using reference TRBV2 and TRBJ2-7 for the parts outside the CDR3, the full variable domain is EPEVTQTPSHQVTQMGQEVILRCVPISNHLYFYWYRQILGQKVEFLVSFYNNEISEKSEIFDDQFSVERPDGSNFTLKIRSTKLEDSAMYFCASSLYEQYFGPGTRLTVT.

The gene calls are TRBV18 and TRBJ1-5; D is perhaps TRBD1 (6 bases). V lost 2 bases to trimming and J lost 2 bases, with 10 bases between them. The CDR3 is 15 residues long. Germline CDR1 KGHSH, CDR2 LQKENI. For the CDR3, the DNA is TGTGCCAGCTCACCAGGGTCAGGGGGCAATCAGCCCCAGCATTTT. Its protein is CASSPGSGGNQPQHF.

This clone has a handful of counts. The chain is built from TRBV7-9 and TRBJ1-2; D is undetermined. CDR3 length: 16 residues. Germline V gene sequence: CDR1 SEHNR, CDR2 FQNEAQ (reference sequence). V was clipped by 0 bases and J by 0 bases, with 11 bases between them. CDR3 protein: CASSLALQAPNYGYTF. CDR3 in DNA: TGTGCCAGCAGCTTAGCGCTTCAGGCACCTAACTATGGCTACACCTTC.

The chain employs TRBV19 and TRBJ2-2; the D gene is possibly TRBD2 (5 bases). The CDR3 loop spans 12 amino acids. Trimming removed 6 bases from V and 5 bases from J, with 7 bases in between. The germline V gene has CDR1 LNHDA and CDR2 SQIVND (reference sequence). The CDR3 loop is CASSRRTGELFF. CDR3 DNA sequence: TGTGCCAGTAGCCGGAGGACCGGGGAGCTGTTTTTT.

The chain carries TRBV9 and TRBJ2-1, with TRBD2 matching 10 bases. The CDR3 sequence is 15 residues long. With V trimmed by 2 bases and J by 4 bases, 3 bases remained unmatched. The germline V gene has CDR1 SGDLS and CDR2 YYNGEE. The CDR3 nucleotides are TGTGCCAGCAGCGTCGAACTAGCGGGGTACAATGAGCAGTTCTTC. This translates into CASSVELAGYNEQFF.

The chain joins TRBV6-5 to TRBJ2-1; no firm D call. Germline CDR1 and CDR2: MNHEY and SVGAGI. The germline V and J ends were trimmed by 0 bases and 10 bases, with 13 bases remaining between them. This CDR3 is built from 14 residues. CDR3 region: CASSYSSGTFEQFF. CDR3 sequence (DNA): TGTGCCAGCAGTTACTCATCCGGTACCTTCGAGCAGTTCTTC.

This clone was detected a few times. The V gene is TRBV27, the J gene TRBJ2-5; no clear D gene. There are 13 residues in the CDR3. CDR1 is MNHEY and CDR2 is SMNVEV in the germline V gene (reference sequence). Trimming shortened V by 6 bases and J by 11 bases, and 19 bases separated the two germline ends. The CDR3 region has the DNA TGTGCCAGCAGGGGTACTAACCAGATTGAGCAGTACTTC. It encodes CASRGTNQIEQYF.